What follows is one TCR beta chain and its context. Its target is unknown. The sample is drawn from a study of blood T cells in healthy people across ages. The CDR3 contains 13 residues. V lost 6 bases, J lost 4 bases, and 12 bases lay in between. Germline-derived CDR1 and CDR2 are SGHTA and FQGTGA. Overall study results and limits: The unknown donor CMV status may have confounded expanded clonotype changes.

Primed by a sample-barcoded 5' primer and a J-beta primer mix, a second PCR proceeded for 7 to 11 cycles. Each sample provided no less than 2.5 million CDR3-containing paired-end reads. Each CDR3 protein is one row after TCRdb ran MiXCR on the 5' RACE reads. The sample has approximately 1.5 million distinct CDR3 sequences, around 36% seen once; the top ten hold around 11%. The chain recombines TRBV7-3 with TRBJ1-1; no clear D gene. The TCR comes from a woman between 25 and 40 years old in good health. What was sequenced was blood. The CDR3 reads CASRSNYGTEAFF. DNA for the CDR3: TGTGCCAGCAGATCTAATTACGGCACTGAAGCTTTCTTT.